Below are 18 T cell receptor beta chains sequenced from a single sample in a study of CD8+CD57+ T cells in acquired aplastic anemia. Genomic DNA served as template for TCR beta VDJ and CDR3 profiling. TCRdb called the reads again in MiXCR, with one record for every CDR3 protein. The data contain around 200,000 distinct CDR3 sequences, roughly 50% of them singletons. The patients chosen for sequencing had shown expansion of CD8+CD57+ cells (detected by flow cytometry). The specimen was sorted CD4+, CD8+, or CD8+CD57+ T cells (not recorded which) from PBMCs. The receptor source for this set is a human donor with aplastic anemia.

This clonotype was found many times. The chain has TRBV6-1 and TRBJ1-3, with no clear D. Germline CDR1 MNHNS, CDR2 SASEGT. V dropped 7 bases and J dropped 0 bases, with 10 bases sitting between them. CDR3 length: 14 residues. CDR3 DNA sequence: TGTGCCAGCAACCCAACCGTCTCTGGAAACACCATATATTTT. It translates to CASNPTVSGNTIYF.

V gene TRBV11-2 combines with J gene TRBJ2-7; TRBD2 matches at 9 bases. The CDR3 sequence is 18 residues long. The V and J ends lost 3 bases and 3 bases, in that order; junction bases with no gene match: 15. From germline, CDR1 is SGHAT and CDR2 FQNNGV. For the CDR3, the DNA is TGTGCCAGCAGCTTTGACCCCATCCGGGGACTAGCTAACTACGAGCAGTACTTC. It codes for CASSFDPIRGLANYEQYF.

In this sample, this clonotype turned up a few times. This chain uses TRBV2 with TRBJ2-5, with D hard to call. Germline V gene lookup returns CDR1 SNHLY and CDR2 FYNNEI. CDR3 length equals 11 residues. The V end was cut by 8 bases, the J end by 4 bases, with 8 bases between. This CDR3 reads CASGYSETQYF. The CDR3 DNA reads TGTGCCAGCGGGTACTCAGAGACCCAGTACTTC.

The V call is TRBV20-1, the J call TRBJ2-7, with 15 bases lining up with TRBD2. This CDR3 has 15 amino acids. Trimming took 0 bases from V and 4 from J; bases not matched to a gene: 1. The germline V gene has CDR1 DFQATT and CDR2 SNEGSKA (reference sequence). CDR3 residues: CSARDGTSGGYEQYF. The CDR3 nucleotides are TGCAGTGCTAGAGATGGGACTAGCGGGGGGTACGAGCAGTACTTC.

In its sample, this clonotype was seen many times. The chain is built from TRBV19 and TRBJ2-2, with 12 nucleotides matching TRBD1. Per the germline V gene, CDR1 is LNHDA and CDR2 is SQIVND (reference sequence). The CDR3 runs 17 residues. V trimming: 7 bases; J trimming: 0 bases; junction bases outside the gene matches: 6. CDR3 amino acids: CASNSGTGGANTGELFF. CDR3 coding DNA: TGTGCCAGTAATTCCGGGACAGGGGGCGCGAACACCGGGGAGCTGTTTTTT.

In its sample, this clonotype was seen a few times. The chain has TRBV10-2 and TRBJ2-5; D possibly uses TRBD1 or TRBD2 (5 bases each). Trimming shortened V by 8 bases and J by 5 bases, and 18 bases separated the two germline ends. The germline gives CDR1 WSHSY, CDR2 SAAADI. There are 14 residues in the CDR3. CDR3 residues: CASRDARGGETQYF. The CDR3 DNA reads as TGCGCCAGCCGGGACGCCCGGGGCGGGGAGACCCAGTACTTC.

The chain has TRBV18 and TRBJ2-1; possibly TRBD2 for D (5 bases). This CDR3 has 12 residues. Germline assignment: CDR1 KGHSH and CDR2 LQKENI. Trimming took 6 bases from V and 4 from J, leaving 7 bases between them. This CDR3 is CASSTGYNEQFF. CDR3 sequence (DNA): TGTGCCAGCTCGACGGGGTACAATGAGCAGTTCTTC.

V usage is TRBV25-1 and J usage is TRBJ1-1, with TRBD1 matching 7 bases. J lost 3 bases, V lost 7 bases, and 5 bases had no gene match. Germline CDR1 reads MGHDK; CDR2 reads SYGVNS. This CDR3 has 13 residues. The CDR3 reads CASIGGWDTEAFF. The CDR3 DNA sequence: TGTGCCAGCATAGGGGGCTGGGACACTGAAGCTTTCTTT. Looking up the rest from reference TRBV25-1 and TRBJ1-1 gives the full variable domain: EADIYQTPRYLVIGTGKKITLECSQTMGHDKMYWYQQDPGMELHLIHYSYGVNSTEKGDLSSESTVSRIRTEHFPLTLESARPSHTSQYLCASIGGWDTEAFFGQGTRLTVV.

The CDR3 region has the DNA TGTGCCAACAAGGGCAGGGGGCCAGATGAAGCTTTCTTT. Translated, it gives CANKGRGPDEAFF. The chain has TRBV2 and TRBJ1-1; TRBD1 matches at 8 bases. Germline V CDR1 and CDR2: SNHLY, FYNNEI. The CDR3 covers 13 residues. Trimming at V came to 10 bases and at J to 7 bases, leaving 11 bases not matched to a gene.

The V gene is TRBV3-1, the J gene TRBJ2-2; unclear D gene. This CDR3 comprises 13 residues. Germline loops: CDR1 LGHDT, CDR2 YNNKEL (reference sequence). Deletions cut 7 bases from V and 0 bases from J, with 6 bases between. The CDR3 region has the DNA TGTGCCAGCAAGGGTTCGAACACCGGGGAGCTGTTTTTT. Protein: CASKGSNTGELFF.

The CDR3 DNA follows: TGTGCCAGCAGCTCTGCGGGGAGCGGCGAGCAGTACTTC. Amino acids: CASSSAGSGEQYF. The V call is TRBV7-2, the J call TRBJ2-7, with D perhaps matching TRBD2 (6 bases). Germline V CDR1 and CDR2: SGHTA, FQGNSA. CDR3 length: 13 amino acids. Trimming removed 4 bases at V and 6 bases at J, with 13 bases between.

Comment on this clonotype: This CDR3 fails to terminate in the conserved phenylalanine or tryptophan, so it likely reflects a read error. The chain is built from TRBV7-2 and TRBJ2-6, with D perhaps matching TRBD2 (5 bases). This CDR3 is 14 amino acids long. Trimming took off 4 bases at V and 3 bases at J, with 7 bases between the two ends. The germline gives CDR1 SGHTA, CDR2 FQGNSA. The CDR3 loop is CASSSRGGANVLTL. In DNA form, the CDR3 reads TGTGCCAGCAGCTCCCGGGGTGGGGCCAACGTCCTGACTCTC.

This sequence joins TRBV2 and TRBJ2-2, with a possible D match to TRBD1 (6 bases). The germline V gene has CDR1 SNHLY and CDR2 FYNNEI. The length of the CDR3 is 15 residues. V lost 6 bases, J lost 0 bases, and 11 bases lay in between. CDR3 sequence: CASRPGHSNTGELFF. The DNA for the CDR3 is TGTGCCAGCAGACCGGGACATTCGAACACCGGGGAGCTGTTTTTT. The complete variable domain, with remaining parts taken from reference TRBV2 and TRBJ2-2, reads EPEVTQTPSHQVTQMGQEVILRCVPISNHLYFYWYRQILGQKVEFLVSFYNNEISEKSEIFDDQFSVERPDGSNFTLKIRSTKLEDSAMYFCASRPGHSNTGELFFGEGSRLTVL.

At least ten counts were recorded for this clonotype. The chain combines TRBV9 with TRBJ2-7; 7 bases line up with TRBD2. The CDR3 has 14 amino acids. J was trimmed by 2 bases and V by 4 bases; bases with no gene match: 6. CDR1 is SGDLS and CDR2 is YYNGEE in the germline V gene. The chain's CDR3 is CASSPGLGPYEQYF. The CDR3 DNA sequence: TGTGCCAGCAGCCCCGGACTAGGCCCCTACGAGCAGTACTTC.

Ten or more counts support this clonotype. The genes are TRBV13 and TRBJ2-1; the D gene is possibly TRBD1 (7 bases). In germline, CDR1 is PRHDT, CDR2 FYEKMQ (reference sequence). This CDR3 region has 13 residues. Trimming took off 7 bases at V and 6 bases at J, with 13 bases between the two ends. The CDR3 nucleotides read TGTGCCAGCACTGCGGGACAGTTCAATGAGCAGTTCTTC. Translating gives CASTAGQFNEQFF.

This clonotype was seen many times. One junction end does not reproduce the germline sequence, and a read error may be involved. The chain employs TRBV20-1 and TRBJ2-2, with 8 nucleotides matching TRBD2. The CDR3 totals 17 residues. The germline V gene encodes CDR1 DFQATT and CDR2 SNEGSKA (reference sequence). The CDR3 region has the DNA TGCAGTGTTAGAGGGGGGGCGGGGGGAACGAACACCGGGGAGCTGTTTTTT. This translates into CSVRGGAGGTNTGELFF.

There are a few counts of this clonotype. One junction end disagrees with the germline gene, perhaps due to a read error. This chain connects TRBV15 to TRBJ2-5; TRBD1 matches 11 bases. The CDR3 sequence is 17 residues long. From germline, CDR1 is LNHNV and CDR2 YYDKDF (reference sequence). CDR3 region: CATSQPGQGVIQETKYF. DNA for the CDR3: TGTGCCACCAGCCAACCGGGACAGGGGGTGATACAAGAGACCAAGTACTTC.

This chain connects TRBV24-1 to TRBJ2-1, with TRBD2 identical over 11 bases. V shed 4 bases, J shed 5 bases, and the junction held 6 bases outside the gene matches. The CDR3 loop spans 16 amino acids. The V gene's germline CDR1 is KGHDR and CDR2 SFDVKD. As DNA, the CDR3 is TGTGCCACCAGTGACCTTAATAGCGGGAGGGACAATGAGCAGTTCTTC. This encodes CATSDLNSGRDNEQFF.